The T cell receptor beta chain described here comes from a study of PD-1 blockade in mismatch repair-deficient tumors. Mismatch repair deficiency was confirmed in all patients, by PCR or immunohistochemistry. TCR sequencing covered three patients who responded to pembrolizumab. Profiling relied on immunoSEQ multiplex PCR, and the TCRdb table lists in-frame clones only, not all of them. Among 100,000 to 150,000 clones listed, about 90% were seen once. Germline V gene lookup returns CDR1 SGHDT and CDR2 YYEEEE. CDR3 size: 12 residues. Trimming left V 5 bases short and J 10 bases short, with 13 bases between.

The V and J genes are TRBV5-6 and TRBJ2-1, with TRBD2 as a possible D gene (6 bases). Sequencing was performed on peripheral blood, taken roughly 67 weeks after starting pembrolizumab. This receptor was taken from an adult with mismatch repair-deficient cancer. The CDR3, as DNA: TGTGCCAGCAGACGGACTACGAGGGAGCAGTTCTTC. It encodes CASRRTTREQFF.